These T cell receptor beta chains were read from a single sample in a study of blood T cell repertoires in COVID-19. The data were produced by immunoSEQ multiplex PCR, yet TCRdb's version contains in-frame clones alone and is incomplete. Among about 190,000 clones, roughly three quarters were seen once, and the ten largest hold less than 20%. Sequenced material: PBMCs or T cells enriched from blood (not recorded which). These receptors were taken from a woman aged 45-60 years with acute COVID-19. The conserved cysteine and the conserved F or W are not part of the CDR3 here.

>TRBV30
AWSFGISNEKLF
>TRBV2
ASSGQGTNQPQH
>TRBV27
ASSSTARGGFTDTQY
>TRBV7-7
ASSLTGLAEYNEQF
>TRBV27
ASSLLGEGGYT
>TRBV5-6
ASSSRRVPYNEQF
>TRBV9
ASSVASSGSFSYNEQF
>TRBV7-2
ASSQGSTGANYGYT
>TRBV29-1
SVDGTGDYGYT
>TRBV29-1
SVEQGSPGANVLT
>TRBV4-1
ASSQGWSSYNEQF
>TRBV6-5
ASTSWGGNTEAF
>TRBV1
TSRLPGQREKLF
>TRBV19
ASSIGGGRDQETQY
>TRBV4-1
ASSQEGPGLSTKNIQY
>TRBV7-2
ASSFGEVDYNEQF
>TRBV19
ASRTGRCLEKLF
>TRBV30
AWSGSYNEQF
>TRBV6-5
ASSKRDRANEKLF
>TRBV11-2
ASSRTGRGDYGYT
>TRBV3-1/TRBV3-2
ASSQEGQGEANYGYT
>TRBV2
ASPRGPQETQY
>TRBV28
ASSPIEGASNQPQH